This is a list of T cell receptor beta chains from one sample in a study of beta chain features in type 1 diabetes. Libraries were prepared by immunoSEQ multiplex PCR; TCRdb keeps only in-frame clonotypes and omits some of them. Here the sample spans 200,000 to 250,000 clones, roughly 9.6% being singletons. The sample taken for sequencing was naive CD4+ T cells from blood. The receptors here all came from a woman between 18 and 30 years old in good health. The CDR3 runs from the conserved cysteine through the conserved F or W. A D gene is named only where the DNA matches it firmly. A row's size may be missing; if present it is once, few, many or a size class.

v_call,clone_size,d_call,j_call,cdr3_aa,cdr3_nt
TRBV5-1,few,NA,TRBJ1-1,CASSLAGRGGEAFF,TGCGCCAGCAGCTTGGCAGGCAGGGGCGGTGAAGCTTTCTTT
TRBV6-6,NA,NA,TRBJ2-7,CASSPFQDSYEQYF,TGTGCCAGCAGCCCCTTTCAGGACAGCTACGAGCAGTACTTC
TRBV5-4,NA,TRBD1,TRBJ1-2,CASSDGTVANYGYTF,TGTGCCAGCAGCGATGGGACAGTAGCTAACTATGGCTACACCTTC
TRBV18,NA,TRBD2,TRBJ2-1,CASSPGLATHNEQFF,TGTGCCAGCTCACCGGGACTAGCGACCCACAATGAGCAGTTCTTC
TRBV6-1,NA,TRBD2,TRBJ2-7,CASSEGLAASYEQYF,TGTGCCAGCAGTGAAGGGCTAGCGGCCTCCTACGAGCAGTACTTC
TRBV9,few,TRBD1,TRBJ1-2,CASSVLRTGFEGVTF,TGTGCCAGCAGCGTACTAAGGACAGGGTTTGAGGGGGTCACCTTC
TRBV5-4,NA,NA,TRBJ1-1,CASSLAGDVMNTEAFF,TGTGCCAGCAGCTTGGCGGGGGATGTTATGAACACTGAAGCTTTCTTT
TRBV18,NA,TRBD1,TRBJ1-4,CASSPGTGVAEKLFF,TGTGCCAGCTCACCGGGGACAGGGGTTGCGGAAAAACTGTTTTTT
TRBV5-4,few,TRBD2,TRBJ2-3,CASSLKGTTSTDTQYF,TGTGCCAGCAGCTTAAAGGGGACTACGAGCACAGATACGCAGTATTTT
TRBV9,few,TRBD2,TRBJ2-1,CASSVGTSGGAISYNEQFF,TGTGCCAGCAGCGTAGGGACTAGCGGGGGGGCCATCTCCTACAATGAGCAGTTCTTC
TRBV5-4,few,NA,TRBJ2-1,CASSLARGTYNEQFF,TGTGCCAGCAGCTTGGCCAGGGGAACCTACAATGAGCAGTTCTTC
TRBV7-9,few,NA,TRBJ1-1,CASSFGEGTEAFF,TGTGCCAGCAGCTTCGGGGAGGGGACTGAAGCTTTCTTT
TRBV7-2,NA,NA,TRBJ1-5,CASSISGGGNQPQHF,TGTGCCAGCAGCATTTCGGGAGGTGGCAATCAGCCCCAGCATTTT
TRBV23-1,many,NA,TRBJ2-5,CASSLPQVSAKQETQYF,TGCGCCAGCAGTCTGCCCCAAGTGAGCGCCAAACAAGAGACCCAGTACTTC
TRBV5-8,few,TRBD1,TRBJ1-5,CASSWGQGYQPQHF,TGTGCCAGCAGCTGGGGACAGGGGTATCAGCCCCAGCATTTT
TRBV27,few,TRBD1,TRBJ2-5,CASSRHGRQGSQETQYF,TGTGCCAGCAGCCGCCACGGGCGACAGGGATCTCAAGAGACCCAGTACTTC
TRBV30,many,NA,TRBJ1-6,CAWGRGSPLHF,TGTGCCTGGGGTAGGGGTTCGCCCCTCCACTTT
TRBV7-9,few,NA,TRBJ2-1,CASSPGEWYYNEQFF,TGTGCCAGCAGCCCCGGGGAGTGGTATTACAATGAGCAGTTCTTC
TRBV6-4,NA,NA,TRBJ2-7,CASSYAGRTYEQYF,TGTGCCAGCAGTTACGCAGGACGGACTTACGAGCAGTACTTC
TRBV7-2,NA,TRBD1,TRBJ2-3,CASSPGQGAWDTQYF,TGTGCCAGCAGTCCCGGACAGGGGGCATGGGATACGCAGTATTTT
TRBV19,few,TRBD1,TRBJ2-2,CASSIDRRTGGNTGELFF,TGTGCCAGTAGTATAGATAGGAGGACAGGGGGGAACACCGGGGAGCTGTTTTTT
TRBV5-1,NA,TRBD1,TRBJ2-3,CASGDRALSGADTQYF,TGCGCCAGCGGGGACAGGGCTTTGTCGGGAGCAGATACGCAGTATTTT
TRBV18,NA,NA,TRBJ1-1,CASSPGATEAFF,TGTGCCAGCTCACCAGGAGCCACTGAAGCTTTCTTT
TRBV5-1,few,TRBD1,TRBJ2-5,CASSSSGGHETQYF,TGCGCCAGCAGCTCGTCAGGGGGCCATGAGACCCAGTACTTC
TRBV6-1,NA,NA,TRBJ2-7,CASSDHTSDEQYF,TGTGCCAGCAGTGACCACACTAGTGACGAGCAGTACTTC
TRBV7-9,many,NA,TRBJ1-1,CASRPGGRRGTEAFF,TGTGCCAGCAGACCGGGCGGTCGACGGGGCACTGAAGCTTTCTTT
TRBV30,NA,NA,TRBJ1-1,CAWQSRGGTEAFF,TGTGCCTGGCAAAGTCGGGGGGGCACTGAAGCTTTCTTT
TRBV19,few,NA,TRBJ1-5,CATGGGQPQHF,TGTGCCACTGGGGGGGGTCAGCCCCAGCATTTT
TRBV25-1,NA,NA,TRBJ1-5,CASSATGSNQPQHF,TGTGCCAGCAGTGCCACGGGGAGCAATCAGCCCCAGCATTTT
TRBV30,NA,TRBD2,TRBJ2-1,CAGRALAGKSYNEQFF,TGTGCCGGCAGGGCGCTAGCGGGAAAGTCCTACAATGAGCAGTTCTTC
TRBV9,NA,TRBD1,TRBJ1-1,CASSAWDSMNTEAFF,TGTGCCAGCAGCGCCTGGGACAGCATGAACACTGAAGCTTTCTTT
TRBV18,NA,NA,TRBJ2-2,CASSPRRRAAGDTGELFF,TGTGCCAGCTCACCCCGGAGGAGGGCCGCTGGGGACACCGGGGAGCTGTTTTTT
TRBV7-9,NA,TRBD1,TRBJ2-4,CASSSRPGQALAIQYF,TGTGCCAGCAGCTCAAGACCGGGACAGGCGTTGGCCATTCAGTACTTC
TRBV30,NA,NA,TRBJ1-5,CAWSPGGHPSQPQHF,TGTGCCTGGAGCCCCGGTGGGCACCCCAGTCAGCCCCAGCATTTT
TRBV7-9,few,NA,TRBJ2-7,CASSLSPASVRSSYEQYF,TGTGCCAGCAGCTTAAGCCCAGCTAGCGTAAGGAGCTCCTACGAGCAGTACTTC
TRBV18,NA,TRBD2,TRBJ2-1,CASSRTRDTYNEQFF,TGTGCCAGCTCGCGGACTAGGGATACCTACAATGAGCAGTTCTTC
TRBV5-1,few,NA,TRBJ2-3,CASSLDNRDRSHTQYF,TGCGCCAGCAGCTTGGACAACAGGGATCGTTCGCATACGCAGTATTTT
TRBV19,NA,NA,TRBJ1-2,CATDPRRAGGGYTF,TGTGCCACCGACCCTCGAAGGGCAGGAGGTGGCTACACCTTC
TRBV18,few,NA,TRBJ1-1,CASSPVQALNTEAFF,TGTGCCAGCTCACCTGTACAGGCCCTGAACACTGAAGCTTTCTTT
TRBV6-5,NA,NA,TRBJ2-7,CASSYSSGSYEQYF,TGTGCCAGCAGTTACTCCAGTGGCTCCTACGAGCAGTACTTC